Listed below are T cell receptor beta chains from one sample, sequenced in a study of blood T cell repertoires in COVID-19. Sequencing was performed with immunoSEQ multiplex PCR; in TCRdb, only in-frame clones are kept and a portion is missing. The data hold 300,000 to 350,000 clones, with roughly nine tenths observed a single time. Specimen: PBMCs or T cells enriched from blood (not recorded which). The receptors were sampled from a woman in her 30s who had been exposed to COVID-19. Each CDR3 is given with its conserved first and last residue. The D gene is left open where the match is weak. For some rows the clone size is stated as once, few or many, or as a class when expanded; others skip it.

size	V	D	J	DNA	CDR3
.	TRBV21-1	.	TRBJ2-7	TGTGCCAGCAGCAAAGAGGGGGACAGGGCCTCCTACGAGCAGTACTTC	CASSKEGDRASYEQYF
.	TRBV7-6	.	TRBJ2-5	TGTGCCAGCTCAACATTGGGGGGAGAGACCCAGTACTTC	CASSTLGGETQYF
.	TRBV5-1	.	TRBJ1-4	TGCGCCAGCAGCTTCACGCTAACAACTAATGAAAAACTGTTTTTT	CASSFTLTTNEKLFF
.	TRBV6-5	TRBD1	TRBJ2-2	TGTGCCAGCAGTTACCGGACAGGGACGAACACCGGGGAGCTGTTTTTT	CASSYRTGTNTGELFF
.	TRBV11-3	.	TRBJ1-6	TGTGCCAGCAGCTCCACGACCGGGCCCACAGGGACTAATTCACCCCTCCACTTT	CASSSTTGPTGTNSPLHF
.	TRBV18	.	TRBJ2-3	TGTGCCAGCTCTCCAGGGATGGAGGGGACAGATACGCAGTATTTT	CASSPGMEGTDTQYF
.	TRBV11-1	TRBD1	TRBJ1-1	TGTGCCAGCAGCTCGTACAGGGGGAACACTGAAGCTTTCTTT	CASSSYRGNTEAFF
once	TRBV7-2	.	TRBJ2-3	TGTGCCAGCAGCTTAATGGCAGGGAAGGCAGATACGCAGTATTTT	CASSLMAGKADTQYF
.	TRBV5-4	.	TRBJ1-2	TGTGCCAGCAGCTTATGGACAGAGATGCGTGGCTACACCTTC	CASSLWTEMRGYTF
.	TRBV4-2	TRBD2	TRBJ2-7	TGTGCCAGCAGCCAAGATTCCGGGGGGGCCGACGAGCAGTACTTC	CASSQDSGGADEQYF
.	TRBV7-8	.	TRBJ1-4	TGTGCCAGCCTTTCTGGCAGTGCAACTAATGAAAAACTGTTTTTT	CASLSGSATNEKLFF
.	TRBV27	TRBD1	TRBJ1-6	TGTGCCAGCACACTTCGGACAGGGGTCTCACCCCTCCACTTT	CASTLRTGVSPLHF
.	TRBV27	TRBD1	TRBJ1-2	TGTGCCAGCAGTTTGAGGACAGGGGTTGGGTATGGCTACACCTTC	CASSLRTGVGYGYTF
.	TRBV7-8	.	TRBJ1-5	TGTGCCAGCAGCTTATTGAGGATACCAAGGCAGCCCCAGCATTTT	CASSLLRIPRQPQHF
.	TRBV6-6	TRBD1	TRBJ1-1	TGTGCCAGCAGAGCACAGGGGGCTGGCACTGAAGCTTTCTTT	CASRAQGAGTEAFF
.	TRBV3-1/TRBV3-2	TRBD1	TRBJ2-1	TGTGCCAGCAGCCGTTCCGGGACAGGGAACAATGAGCAGTTCTTC	CASSRSGTGNNEQFF
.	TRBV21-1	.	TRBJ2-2	TGTGCCAGCTTCGGGGGGGCCCGGGCCGGGGAGCTGTTTTTT	CASFGGARAGELFF
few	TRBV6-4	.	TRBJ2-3	TGTGCCAGCAGTGACTCCCAGGGCCCAGGAGATACGCAGTATTTT	CASSDSQGPGDTQYF
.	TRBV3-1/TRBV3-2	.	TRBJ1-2	TGTGCCAGCAGCAGCGGGACCGCCTATGGCTACACCTTC	CASSSGTAYGYTF
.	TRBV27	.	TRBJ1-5	TGTGCCAGCAGTCGCCTCGAGATCTCTAGCAATCAGCCCCAGCATTTT	CASSRLEISSNQPQHF
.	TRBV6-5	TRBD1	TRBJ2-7	TGTGCCAGCAGTTATATGGGACAGACCTACGAGCAGTACTTC	CASSYMGQTYEQYF
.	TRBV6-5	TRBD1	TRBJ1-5	TGTGCCAGCAGCCGATCTACAGGGGCGAGTCAGCCCCAGCATTTT	CASSRSTGASQPQHF
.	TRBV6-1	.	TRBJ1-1	TGTGCCAGCAGTGAATCTAGATTTGAAGCTTTCTTT	CASSESRFEAFF
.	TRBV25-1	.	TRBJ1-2	TGTGCCAGCAGTGAATATAGCGGCAGTTCCTATGGCTACACCTTC	CASSEYSGSSYGYTF
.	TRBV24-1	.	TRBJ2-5	TGTGCCACCAGTGATTTGGAGGTAGCTTCAGGGGCCTACCGAGAGACCCAGTACTTC	CATSDLEVASGAYRETQYF
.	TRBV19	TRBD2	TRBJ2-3	TGTGCCAGTAGTATTCGAGCGGGGGGGGCCCGTTATGAGCAGTATTTT	CASSIRAGGARYEQYF
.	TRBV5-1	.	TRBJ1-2	TGCGCCAGCAGCTTAACAGGGTTCCCTAACTATGGCTACACCTTC	CASSLTGFPNYGYTF
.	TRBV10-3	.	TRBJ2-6	TGTGCCATCAGTGAGGGGAGCTCTGGGGCCAACGTCCTGACTTTC	CAISEGSSGANVLTF
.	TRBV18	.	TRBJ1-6	TGTGCCAGCTCACCCCAGGGATCAAATTCACCCCTCCACTTT	CASSPQGSNSPLHF
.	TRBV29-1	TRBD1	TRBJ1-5	TGCAGCGTAGTGGACAGGGTCAATCAGCCCCAGCATTTT	CSVVDRVNQPQHF
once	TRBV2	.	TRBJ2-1	TGTGCCAGCACGCCTAGCTCCTACAATGAGCAGTTCTTC	CASTPSSYNEQFF
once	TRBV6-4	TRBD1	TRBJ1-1	TGTGCCAGCAGTCCCGACAGGGACTCAGGTGAAGCTTTCTTT	CASSPDRDSGEAFF
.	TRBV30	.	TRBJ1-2	TGTGCCTGGAGTTTCGGGGTGGATGGCTACACCTTC	CAWSFGVDGYTF
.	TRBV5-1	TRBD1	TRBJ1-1	TGCGCCAGCAGCATCGGGACAGTCCCACGCATGAACACTGAAGCTTTCTTT	CASSIGTVPRMNTEAFF
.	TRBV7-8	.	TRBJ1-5	TGTGCCAGCAGCTTAGGTGGGGTCGGGGGCAATCAGCCCCAGCATTTT	CASSLGGVGGNQPQHF
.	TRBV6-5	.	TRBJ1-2	TGTGCAACTGCCGAGGGGGAAAATGGCTACACCTTC	CATAEGENGYTF
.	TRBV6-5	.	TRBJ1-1	TGTGCCAGCAGTTATCGTAGAGTGAACACTGAAGCTTTCTTT	CASSYRRVNTEAFF
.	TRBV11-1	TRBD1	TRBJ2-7	TGTGCCAGCAGCGAAGGGACAGCCGAGCAGTACTTC	CASSEGTAEQYF
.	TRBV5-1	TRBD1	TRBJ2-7	TGCGCCAGCAGCTTGGATCTGGGACAGCGGGAGCAGTACTTC	CASSLDLGQREQYF
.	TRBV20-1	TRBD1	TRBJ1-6	TGCAGTGCTAGTCCAAACAGGGGGCTTAGTTCACCCCTCCACTTT	CSASPNRGLSSPLHF
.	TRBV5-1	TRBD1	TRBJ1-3	TGCGCCAGCAGCGTTGGAGGGGGCCGAAACACCATATATTTT	CASSVGGGRNTIYF
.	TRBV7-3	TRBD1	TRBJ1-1	TGTGCCAGCAGTACAACGGGAGGGGGCAATCTTGAAGCTTTCTTT	CASSTTGGGNLEAFF
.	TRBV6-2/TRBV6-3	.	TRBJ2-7	TGTGCCAGCAGTCGTCCCCGGGACATCACCTACGAGCAGTACTTC	CASSRPRDITYEQYF
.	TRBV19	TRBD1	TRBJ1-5	TGTGCCAGTAGTAATCTTGGACAGGGCAATCAGCCCCAGCATTTT	CASSNLGQGNQPQHF
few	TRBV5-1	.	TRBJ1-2	TGCGCCAGCAGCGCCGGACAGACCCCTTCAAACTATGGCTACACCTTC	CASSAGQTPSNYGYTF
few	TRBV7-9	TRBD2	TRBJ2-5	TGTGCCAGCAGGGGGAGGGTAAAAGAGACCCAGTACTTC	CASRGRVKETQYF
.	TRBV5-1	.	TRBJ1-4	TGCGCCAGCAGCTTGGGAGCAACTAATGAAAAACTGTTTTTT	CASSLGATNEKLFF
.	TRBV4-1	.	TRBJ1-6	TGCGCCAGCAGCCGGGGACAACCACGGGATTCACCCCTCCACTTT	CASSRGQPRDSPLHF
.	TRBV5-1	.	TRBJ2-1	TGCGCCAGCAGCCCCCCCGGGGGAAGTATATCCTACAATGAGCAGTTCTTC	CASSPPGGSISYNEQFF
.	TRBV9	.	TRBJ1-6	TGTGCCAGCAGCGAATCGGGATACGGGGATTCACCCCTCCACTTT	CASSESGYGDSPLHF
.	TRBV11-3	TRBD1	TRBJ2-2	TGTGCCAGCAGCTTATCTACAGGGGTGGAAGTCGCCGGGGAGCTGTTTTTT	CASSLSTGVEVAGELFF
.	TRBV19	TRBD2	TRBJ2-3	TGTGCCAGTAGTCCCCGGACTAGCGGGGGCCGTTTGGATACGCAGTATTTT	CASSPRTSGGRLDTQYF
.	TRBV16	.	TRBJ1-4	TGTGCCAGCAGCCTAGGGACGGGGGAGGAAAAACTGTTTTTT	CASSLGTGEEKLFF
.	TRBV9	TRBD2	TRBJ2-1	TGTGCCAGCAGCGTAGCCACTAGCGGGGGGAGATACAATGAGCAGTTCTTC	CASSVATSGGRYNEQFF